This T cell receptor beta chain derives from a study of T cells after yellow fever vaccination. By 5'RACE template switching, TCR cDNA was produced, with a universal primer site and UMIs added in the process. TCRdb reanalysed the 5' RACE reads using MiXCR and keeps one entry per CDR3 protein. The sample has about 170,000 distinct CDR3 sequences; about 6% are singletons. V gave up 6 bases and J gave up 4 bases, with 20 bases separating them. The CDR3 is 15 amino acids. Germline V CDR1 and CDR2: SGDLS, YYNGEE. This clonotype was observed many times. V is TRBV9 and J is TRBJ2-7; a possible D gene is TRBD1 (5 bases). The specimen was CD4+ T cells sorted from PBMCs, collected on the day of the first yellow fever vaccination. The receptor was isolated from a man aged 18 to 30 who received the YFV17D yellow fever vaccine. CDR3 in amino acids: CASILDPTDPYEQYV. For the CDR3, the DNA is TGTGCCAGCATCCTTGACCCGACAGACCCATACGAGCAGTACGTC.